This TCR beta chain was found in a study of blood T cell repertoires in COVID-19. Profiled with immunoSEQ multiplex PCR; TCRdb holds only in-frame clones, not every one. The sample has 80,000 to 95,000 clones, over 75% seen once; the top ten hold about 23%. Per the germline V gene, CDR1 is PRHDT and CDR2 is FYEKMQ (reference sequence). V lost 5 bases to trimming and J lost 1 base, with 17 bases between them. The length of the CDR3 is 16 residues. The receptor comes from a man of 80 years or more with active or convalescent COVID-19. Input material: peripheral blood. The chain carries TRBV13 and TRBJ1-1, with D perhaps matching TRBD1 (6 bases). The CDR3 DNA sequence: TGTGCCAGCAGCCGGACGGTGGCGACAGGGAACACTGAAGCTTTCTTT. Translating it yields CASSRTVATGNTEAFF. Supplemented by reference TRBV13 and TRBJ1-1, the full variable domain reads AAGVIQSPRHLIKEKRETATLKCYPIPRHDTVYWYQQGPGQDPQFLISFYEKMQSDKGSIPDRFSAQQFSDYHSELNMSSLELGDSALYFCASSRTVATGNTEAFFGQGTRLTVV.